The T cell receptor beta chain described here comes from a study of identical twins. Overall study findings and caveats: Weaker excess twin sharing was seen among beta out-of-frame sequences. There was an excess of low generation probability in the out-of-frame alpha sequences that twins shared. Clonotypes of the beta chain that were abundant in cord blood carried fewer insertions (memory repertoires showed none). Partial confounding of zero-insertion analyses by invariant MAIT and iNKT cells was possible.

This clonotype was seen more than once but under ten times. Its cognate antigen is unknown. Trimming shortened V by 6 bases and J by 2 bases, and 16 bases separated the two germline ends. Germline V lookup: CDR1 DFQATT, CDR2 SNEGSKA (reference sequence). CDR3 length: 14 amino acids. TCRdb re-called the 5' RACE reads with MiXCR, one entry per CDR3 protein. This sample yields roughly 1,500,000 distinct CDR3 sequences, of which around a third are seen a single time; less than 0.35% belongs to the top ten. Source material: cord blood. The receptor's source is a newborn girl in good health. V is TRBV20-1 and J is TRBJ2-5; D is perhaps TRBD2 (6 bases). CDR3 coding DNA: TGCAGTGCCCTTTACCCGGGGGTTCAAGAGACCCAGTACTTC. Encoded protein: CSALYPGVQETQYF.